A single sample is the source of the 19 T cell receptor beta chains below, sequenced in a study of cytomegalovirus exposure and HLA in healthy donors. With 60 Vbeta and 13 Jbeta primers, the PCR was carried out. Measured with immunoSEQ multiplex PCR; TCRdb has only the in-frame clones, and not every one. The sample holds about 200,000 clones; 65% to 85% are singletons and the top ten take approximately 1.5%. The sequencing input was PBMCs. The receptor set was obtained from a man aged 50 to 60 in good health and CMV-seronegative.

The V call is TRBV4-1, the J call TRBJ1-5, with D perhaps TRBD1 (6 bases). CDR3 length equals 18 residues. Germline values: CDR1 MGHRA, CDR2 YSYEKL. V lost 0 bases to trimming and J lost 7 bases, with 22 bases between them. The CDR3 nucleotides are TGCGCCAGCAGCCAAGATCCCAAGGGGGAGGGGGGCCGACAGCCCCAGCATTTT. It specifies CASSQDPKGEGGRQPQHF.

As to this clone: The sample has other DNA sequences that encode this CDR3 too. This chain uses TRBV2 with TRBJ1-5; D perhaps matches TRBD1 (6 bases). V dropped 6 bases and J dropped 4 bases, with 19 bases sitting between them. CDR1 SNHLY and CDR2 FYNNEI come from the germline V gene. The CDR3 covers 16 residues. CDR3 sequence reads: CASSLIQDSRNQPQHF. CDR3 in DNA: TGTGCCAGCAGCCTAATCCAGGACAGCCGGAATCAGCCCCAGCATTTT.

This chain connects TRBV19 to TRBJ1-5, with 8 positions matching TRBD1. The germline gives CDR1 LNHDA, CDR2 SQIVND (reference sequence). The CDR3 is made up of 15 amino acids. The V gene end was trimmed by 3 bases and the J gene end by 2 bases; junction bases not matched to a gene: 3. The CDR3 is CASSMQGAGNQPQHF. The CDR3 region has the DNA TGTGCCAGTAGTATGCAGGGGGCGGGCAATCAGCCCCAGCATTTT.

A single count supports this clone. V is TRBV25-1 and J is TRBJ2-1; 8 positions agree with TRBD2. J lost 4 bases, V lost 3 bases, and 5 bases had no gene match. Looked up from germline, CDR1 is MGHDK and CDR2 is SYGVNS. The CDR3 totals 15 residues. Here the CDR3 reads CASSEWSGGYNEQFF. CDR3 sequence (DNA): TGTGCCAGCAGTGAGTGGAGCGGGGGTTACAATGAGCAGTTCTTC.

V gene TRBV2 combines with J gene TRBJ2-7; 7 nucleotides line up with TRBD1. The CDR3 contains 14 residues. With 7 bases clipped from V and 4 bases from J, the junction kept 10 bases outside the gene matches. Germline V gene data show CDR1 as SNHLY and CDR2 as FYNNEI. For the CDR3, the DNA is TGTGCCAGCACCCTCGAGGGGACAGTGTACGAGCAGTACTTC. It yields the protein CASTLEGTVYEQYF.

This sequence joins TRBV6-5 and TRBJ2-1, with D tentatively TRBD1 (6 bases). The CDR3 consists of 15 residues. CDR1 MNHEY and CDR2 SVGAGI come from the germline V gene. V gave up 4 bases and J gave up 4 bases, with 14 bases separating them. Here the CDR3 reads CASSSRQVMYNEQFF. DNA for the CDR3: TGTGCCAGCAGTTCCCGACAGGTGATGTACAATGAGCAGTTCTTC.

This chain joins TRBV6-6 and TRBJ1-1, with D tentatively TRBD1 (5 bases). The CDR3 has 14 residues. CDR1 MNHNY and CDR2 SVGAGI come from the germline V gene (reference sequence). Trimming left V 0 bases short and J 3 bases short, with 8 bases between. The CDR3 is CASSYSGRHTEAFF. CDR3 sequence (DNA): TGTGCCAGCAGTTACTCGGGGCGGCACACTGAAGCTTTCTTT.

The genes are TRBV5-4 and TRBJ2-7; 7 positions agree with TRBD2. Germline assignment: CDR1 SGHNT and CDR2 YYREEE (reference sequence). Trimming took 4 bases from V and 7 from J; bases not matched to a gene: 8. The CDR3 contains 13 residues. The chain's CDR3 is CASSPIREEEQYF. The CDR3 DNA sequence: TGTGCCAGCAGCCCTATTCGGGAGGAGGAGCAGTACTTC. The entire variable domain, with the rest obtained from reference TRBV5-4 and TRBJ2-7, is as follows: ETGVTQSPTHLIKTRGQQVTLRCSSQSGHNTVSWYQQALGQGPQFIFQYYREEENGRGNFPPRFSGLQFPNYSSELNVNALELDDSALYLCASSPIREEEQYFGPGTRLTVT.

On this clone: The limits of the CDR3 on the DNA are not certain, so only TCRdb's listed CDR3 is given. The genes are TRBV15 and TRBJ2-1; the DNA was not used to check the table's D call, TRBD2. Germline lookup yields CDR1 LNHNV and CDR2 YYDKDF (reference sequence). Termini included, the CDR3 measures 14 amino acids. CDR3 in amino acids: CATSGVGPGDEQFF.

V and J are TRBV18 and TRBJ1-1; D perhaps matches TRBD1 (6 bases). Germline V CDR1 and CDR2: KGHSH, LQKENI. Between the trimmed V and J ends, which lost 4 bases and 3 bases, there was a span of 12 bases. This CDR3 has 14 residues. The CDR3 coding sequence is TGTGCCAGCTCACTTGGGGGCCTGGACACTGAAGCTTTCTTT. It translates to CASSLGGLDTEAFF.

This chain uses TRBV7-6 with TRBJ2-1, with TRBD2 matching over 11 bases. V shed 5 bases and J 6 bases; nucleotides not matched to a gene: 6. CDR1 and CDR2 from the germline V gene are SGHVS and FNYEAQ. The CDR3 covers 15 residues. This CDR3 is CASSVTGTSGNEQFF. CDR3 DNA sequence: TGTGCCAGCAGCGTTACCGGGACTAGCGGCAATGAGCAGTTCTTC.

This chain connects TRBV9 to TRBJ2-7, with 9 bases aligning to TRBD1. The junction had 7 bases not matched to a gene; V was cut back by 3 bases and J by 3 bases. This CDR3 contains 15 residues. CDR1 and CDR2 (germline): SGDLS, YYNGEE. CDR3 region: CASSAQGAALYEQYF. DNA of the CDR3: TGTGCCAGCAGCGCACAGGGGGCCGCTCTCTACGAGCAGTACTTC.

As concerns this clone: The same CDR3 is also encoded by other DNA sequences in this sample. The chain links TRBV27 to TRBJ2-1; the D is unclear. This CDR3 region has 12 residues. Germline lookup yields CDR1 MNHEY and CDR2 SMNVEV (reference sequence). Trimming removed 5 bases from V and 1 base from J, with 3 bases in between. CDR3 in DNA: TGTGCCAGCAGTCCTTCCTACAATGAGCAGTTCTTC. Translating gives CASSPSYNEQFF.

The chain links TRBV19 to TRBJ2-7; 9 positions agree with TRBD1. The V gene end was trimmed by 10 bases and the J gene end by 7 bases; junction bases not matched to a gene: 5. Per the germline V gene, CDR1 is LNHDA and CDR2 is SQIVND (reference sequence). The length of the CDR3 is 11 residues. The chain's CDR3 is CATGTGWEQYF. The CDR3 coding sequence is TGTGCCACCGGGACAGGGTGGGAGCAGTACTTC.

Points on this clone: The junction differs from germline at one of its ends, possibly a read error. This rearrangement joins TRBV4-1 to TRBJ2-7, with 7 positions matching TRBD2. The CDR3 covers 15 residues. Germline CDR1 and CDR2: MGHRA and YSYEKL. CDR3 nucleotides: TGCGCCAGCAGCCAAGGACTAGCAGACTCCTACGGGCAGTACTTC. Amino acid sequence: CASSQGLADSYGQYF.

The chain has TRBV2 and TRBJ1-1; 7 nucleotides line up with TRBD1. This CDR3 spans 14 amino acids. Trimming removed 11 bases from V and 6 bases from J; junction bases left unmatched: 15. Germline CDR1 is SNHLY and CDR2 is FYNNEI. The CDR3 region has the DNA TGTGCCGCATTGGGACAGAGGGGGCTCGCTGAAGCTTTCTTT. Protein: CAALGQRGLAEAFF.

This sequence joins TRBV5-1 and TRBJ1-4; unclear D gene. Looked up from germline, CDR1 is SGHRS and CDR2 is YFSETQ. Trimming left V 2 bases short and J 2 bases short, with 7 bases between. The length of the CDR3 is 14 residues. In DNA, the CDR3 is TGCGCCAGCAGCTTTTTCGGGACTAATGAAAAACTGTTTTTT. Translation gives CASSFFGTNEKLFF.

The rearrangement joins TRBV27 to TRBJ2-7; TRBD1 agrees at 9 bases. There are 14 residues in the CDR3. Germline assignment: CDR1 MNHEY and CDR2 SMNVEV (reference sequence). J gave up 2 bases and V 6 bases, and 5 bases lay outside the gene matches. CDR3 nucleotide sequence: TGTGCCAGCAGCAGACAGGGGGGGACCTACGAGCAGTACTTC. It is translated as CASSRQGGTYEQYF.

J is TRBJ2-6 and V is TRBV21-1; the table's D gene call, TRBD1, was not cross checked with the DNA. TRBV21-1 is annotated as a pseudogene. The CDR3 has 17 amino acids. CDR3 loop: CASSKGEQGYGANVLTF. The CDR3 nucleotides are TGTGCCAGCAGCAAAGGGGAACAGGGGTACGGGGCCAACGTCCTGACTTTC.